In its sample, the clone carrying this T cell receptor (beta chain) was seen many times. The antigen is unknown. The germline CDR1 and CDR2 sequences are LNHDA and SQIVND (reference sequence). The CDR3 spans 15 residues. The V end lost 3 bases, the J end lost 4 bases, and 12 bases lay between the germline ends. The entry originates in a study of T cells after yellow fever vaccination. Findings and caveats of the study: A limited proportion of clonotypes was detected within both the CD4 and CD8 compartments.

5'RACE template switching added a universal primer site and UMIs to TCR cDNA. TCRdb processed the 5' RACE reads anew with MiXCR; each CDR3 protein has one entry. The sample includes about 150,000 distinct CDR3 sequences, 5% to 8% of them seen just once. The clonotype comes from a man aged 25-45 years who received the YFV17D yellow fever vaccine. The chain links TRBV19 to TRBJ1-4; D is unresolved. The sequencing used CD4+ T cells sorted from PBMCs, collected 10 days after the yellow fever booster vaccination. CDR3 region: CASSMRSQLNEKLFF. The DNA of the CDR3 is TGTGCCAGTAGTATGAGGTCACAGCTTAATGAAAAACTGTTTTTT.